This TCR beta chain was captured by sequencing in a study of T cells in Graves' hyperthyroidism and ophthalmopathy. This clonotype was seen ten or more times. The CDR3 consists of 15 residues. Trimming cost V 5 bases and J 2 bases, with 16 bases left between them. CDR1 and CDR2 from the germline V gene are MDHEN and SYDVKM. RNA transcripts were the template for amplifying TCR beta CDR3 regions. When the TCR CDR3 underwent first-round RT-PCR, the HTBI primer set was used. TCRdb itself ran the multiplex PCR reads through MiXCR, one entry per CDR3 protein. This table holds 620,000 or so distinct CDR3 sequences, more than 14% found once.

V gene TRBV28 combines with J gene TRBJ2-7; possible D gene TRBD1, 5 bases. This TCR came from a woman in her forties or fifties with Graves' ophthalmopathy. Input material: blood. CDR3 amino acids: CASSPADWGPYEQYF. The CDR3 region has the DNA TGTGCCAGCAGTCCAGCCGACTGGGGCCCCTACGAGCAGTACTTC.